This T cell receptor (beta chain) was identified in a study of T-cell memory formation after mild COVID-19. Study overall: There were largely donor-specific TCR clusters. Findings and limits, study-wide: Among CD4+ contracting clones, most were CM and EM, and CD8+ ones EMRA. Pre-infection memory contained some responding clones, which suggested that cross-reactive memory had joined.

The CDR3 is 15 residues long. From germline, CDR1 is SGHRS and CDR2 YFSETQ. V was cut by 0 bases and J by 5 bases, with 12 bases left in between. One entry per CDR3 protein results from TCRdb running MiXCR on the 5' RACE reads. The sample lists 450,000 to 650,000 distinct CDR3 sequences; more than 15% were seen once. This clonotype was seen at least ten times. Its specificity is unknown. The TCR originated in an adult woman who had mild COVID-19 (a few samples of this study predate the infection). Cell type and time point are not known. Sequenced: PBMCs or a T cell subset sorted from them (not recorded which). The chain joins TRBV5-1 to TRBJ2-1; D is undetermined. Here the CDR3 reads CASSLDEPTDNEQFF. CDR3 nucleotide sequence: TGCGCCAGCAGCTTGGACGAGCCTACCGACAATGAGCAGTTCTTC.